These 15 T cell receptor beta chains came from one sample sequenced in a study of cytomegalovirus exposure and HLA in healthy donors. PCR employed 60 Vbeta and 13 Jbeta primers. Profiling relied on immunoSEQ multiplex PCR, and the TCRdb table lists in-frame clones only, not all of them. The sample carries approximately 150,000 clones, 70% to 75% recorded once. Sequenced sample: PBMCs. These receptors were taken from a young man in good health and CMV-seropositive.

V usage is TRBV6-1 and J usage is TRBJ2-3; D may be TRBD2 (6 bases). Trimming left V 3 bases short and J 1 base short, with 20 bases between. The CDR3 runs to 18 residues. Germline V gene lookup returns CDR1 MNHNS and CDR2 SASEGT. The CDR3 DNA sequence: TGTGCCAGCAGTGAGTGGACTACCAGAATGCGAGGCACAGATACGCAGTATTTT. This encodes CASSEWTTRMRGTDTQYF.

In this sample, this clone turned up once. The CDR3 reads CASSFRQANEKLFF. CDR3 DNA sequence: TGTGCCAGCAGCTTTAGGCAGGCTAATGAAAAACTGTTTTTT. The chain is built from TRBV7-2 and TRBJ1-4; D is undetermined. Deletions cut 3 bases from V and 3 bases from J, with 8 bases between. The CDR3 is 14 amino acids. CDR1 SGHTA and CDR2 FQGNSA come from the germline V gene.

CDR3 protein: CASSVTGGETGELFF. CDR3 in DNA: TGTGCCAGCAGTGTAACAGGGGGAGAAACCGGGGAGCTGTTTTTT. This chain uses TRBV2 with TRBJ2-2; 8 bases map to TRBD1. With V trimmed by 4 bases and J by 5 bases, 6 bases remained unmatched. The germline V gene has CDR1 SNHLY and CDR2 FYNNEI. The length of the CDR3 is 15 residues.

This chain links TRBV5-1 with TRBJ1-2, with D maybe TRBD1 (5 bases). CDR1 is SGHRS and CDR2 is YFSETQ in the germline V gene. The CDR3 has 14 residues. The V gene lost 4 bases and the J gene lost 1 base, with 11 bases spanning the gap. The CDR3 spells CASSPSTDNYGYTF. The CDR3, as DNA: TGCGCCAGCAGCCCGTCGACAGATAACTATGGCTACACCTTC.

The chain uses TRBV7-2 and TRBJ2-3; 11 bases map to TRBD2. Per the germline V gene, CDR1 is SGHTA and CDR2 is FQGNSA. The CDR3 loop spans 18 amino acids. After removal of 5 bases from V and 0 bases from J, the junction contained 10 bases not matched to a gene. CDR3 nucleotides: TGTGCCAGCAGCCCCGGGACTAGCGGTGCGCGTAGCACAGATACGCAGTATTTT. This encodes CASSPGTSGARSTDTQYF.

This rearrangement joins TRBV11-2 to TRBJ1-2; 7 bases are a match to TRBD1. CDR3 length equals 12 residues. CDR1 is SGHAT and CDR2 is FQNNGV in the germline V gene. The J segment lost 8 bases and the V segment lost 7 bases, leaving 7 bases of the junction unmatched. The CDR3 loop is CASTPDRIGYTF. The CDR3 nucleotides read TGTGCCAGCACCCCGGACAGGATAGGCTACACCTTC.

This clone has just a few counts. The J gene is TRBJ1-1, the V gene TRBV6-1; D possibly corresponds to TRBD1 (5 bases). Germline CDR1 is MNHNS and CDR2 is SASEGT. The CDR3 totals 11 residues. Trimming removed 8 bases at V and 3 bases at J, with 7 bases between. The CDR3 DNA is TGTGCCAGCCACAGGTACACTGAAGCTTTCTTT. This translates into CASHRYTEAFF.

This chain joins TRBV19 and TRBJ2-2; a weak D match, TRBD1 (5 bases). Trimming removed 1 base at V and 2 bases at J, with 20 bases between. The CDR3 length is 19 residues. Per the germline V gene, CDR1 is LNHDA and CDR2 is SQIVND (reference sequence). The CDR3 nucleotides are TGTGCCAGTAGTATAGTAATGGAGTGGGGCAGACTTAACACCGGGGAGCTGTTTTTT. Translating it yields CASSIVMEWGRLNTGELFF.

This rearrangement joins TRBV5-5 to TRBJ1-2; TRBD1 might be the D (5 bases). The CDR3 is made up of 17 amino acids. Germline loops: CDR1 SGHKS, CDR2 YYEKEE (reference sequence). V was trimmed by 4 bases and J by 8 bases, leaving 27 bases between them. In DNA, the CDR3 is TGTGCCAGCAGCAGAATCCCCGGGACCGCGGGGTTATGGGGCTACACCTTC. Translating it yields CASSRIPGTAGLWGYTF.

This clone occurred a few times. This chain joins TRBV27 and TRBJ1-1, with 9 bases lining up with TRBD1. V dropped 7 bases and J dropped 4; count of bases not matched to a gene: 4. The CDR3 covers 13 residues. The germline V gene has CDR1 MNHEY and CDR2 SMNVEV (reference sequence). CDR3: CASKTGGRTEAFF. DNA for the CDR3: TGTGCCAGCAAAACAGGGGGCCGCACTGAAGCTTTCTTT.

Concerning this clone: The same CDR3 is also encoded by other DNA sequences in this sample. This chain joins TRBV6-6 and TRBJ1-6, with 8 bases fitting TRBD1. The V gene end was trimmed by 5 bases and the J gene end by 10 bases; junction bases not matched to a gene: 7. From germline, CDR1 is MNHNY and CDR2 SVGAGI (reference sequence). The CDR3 totals 14 residues. The CDR3 bases are TGTGCCAGCAGTCCCGGACAGGGAGGATCACCCCTCCACTTT. Translated: CASSPGQGGSPLHF.

The chain couples TRBV12-5 to TRBJ1-5, with D hard to call. Trimming took 2 bases from V and 6 from J, leaving 11 bases between them. In germline, CDR1 is LGHNT, CDR2 FRNRAP. The length of the CDR3 is 14 residues. This chain's CDR3 is CASGLIGGSQPQHF. The CDR3 DNA reads TGTGCTAGTGGTTTGATCGGAGGGAGTCAGCCCCAGCATTTT.

The V gene is TRBV27, the J gene TRBJ2-6; TRBD1 agrees at 7 bases. The CDR3 spans 19 residues. CDR1 and CDR2 from the germline V gene are MNHEY and SMNVEV (reference sequence). Germline trimming cut 5 bases from V and 1 base from J; bases unmatched to any gene: 14. The CDR3 here is CASSPDRSIRGSGANVLTF. The DNA for the CDR3 is TGTGCCAGCAGTCCGGACAGGTCAATAAGAGGGTCTGGGGCCAACGTCCTGACTTTC. Looking up the rest from reference TRBV27 and TRBJ2-6 gives the full variable domain: EAQVTQNPRYLITVTGKKLTVTCSQNMNHEYMSWYRQDPGLGLRQIYYSMNVEVTDKGDVPEGYKVSRKEKRNFPLILESPSPNQTSLYFCASSPDRSIRGSGANVLTFGAGSRLTVL.

Comment on this clone: Mismatch with germline at one junction end may stem from a read error. V and J are TRBV6-5 and TRBJ1-1; TRBD1 aligns across 9 bases. The CDR3 loop spans 14 amino acids. Per the germline V gene, CDR1 is MNHEY and CDR2 is SVGAGI. The CDR3 sequence is CASSPGTGNAEAFF. CDR3 coding DNA: TGTGCCAGCAGTCCTGGGACAGGGAACGCTGAAGCTTTCTTT.

The chain has TRBV4-2 and TRBJ2-5; D possibly corresponds to TRBD2 (6 bases). Germline CDR1 and CDR2: LGHNA and YNFKEQ. The CDR3 runs 15 residues. V dropped 0 bases and J dropped 5 bases, with 13 bases sitting between them. CDR3 nucleotides: TGTGCCAGCAGCCAAGAGCGGAGGGCGGGGGAGACCCAGTACTTC. Translated, it gives CASSQERRAGETQYF.